The 15 T cell receptor beta chains presented below share a single source sample, sequenced in a study of vaccination and CD4 T cells after COVID-19 (dated by TCRdb to between 2021 and 2024). Their antigen targets remain unknown. This sample's treatment or condition label indicates: roughly 10-day PBMC culture with coronavirus spike peptide pools or control peptides (ViraFEST assay). The library was obtained by PCR. The run used an Illumina iSeq 100. DNA from cultured CD4+ T cells was subjected to TCR sequencing with the Oncomine TCR Beta short-read assay at the Johns Hopkins FTIC core. TCRdb itself trimmed the public reads at Q25 with fastp, ran MiXCR and retained productive beta chains. Entries are consolidated by CDR3 protein sequence, retaining the most common genes and DNA. The table for this sample lists roughly 20,000 distinct CDR3 sequences; approximately 50% of them were counted only once. The ten largest account for over 8.5% of the sample.

The sequenced material came from CD4+ T cells from blood, cultured in vitro. These receptors were collected from a human donor who had recovered from COVID-19.

V and J are TRBV7-9 and TRBJ1-2; D might be TRBD1 (5 bases). This CDR3 has 14 amino acids. CDR1 and CDR2 (germline): SEHNR, FQNEAQ (reference sequence). The ends were cut back, 1 base at V and 2 bases at J, with 8 bases in the middle. CDR3 sequence: CASSLGGGNYGYTF. The CDR3 DNA sequence: TGTGCCAGCAGCTTAGGTGGGGGAAACTATGGCTACACCTTC.

There are a few counts of this clonotype. The chain employs TRBV24-1 and TRBJ1-1; tentative D call: TRBD1 (5 bases). The CDR3 is 13 residues long. CDR1 and CDR2 from the germline V gene are KGHDR and SFDVKD. Trimming stripped 9 bases from V and 5 bases from J, with 15 bases between. The DNA for the CDR3 is TGTGCCACCGCCGGGAACCAGGGAACTGAAGCTTTCTTT. This codes for CATAGNQGTEAFF.

This clonotype is medium-sized within its sample. The chain is built from TRBV10-3 and TRBJ1-5, with D perhaps TRBD1 (6 bases). The CDR3 consists of 16 residues. The V end lost 2 bases, the J end lost 2 bases, and 13 bases lay between the germline ends. In germline, CDR1 is ENHRY, CDR2 SYGVKD. The CDR3 bases are TGTGCCATCAGTGAGGTGCGGGGGGCTGGCAATCAGCCCCAGCATTTT. It is translated as CAISEVRGAGNQPQHF.

This rearrangement joins TRBV7-8 to TRBJ2-2; tentative D call: TRBD2 (6 bases). Trimming shortened V by 5 bases and J by 0 bases, and 10 bases separated the two germline ends. This CDR3 is 15 amino acids long. CDR1 is SGHVS, CDR2 FQNEAQ, per germline. The CDR3 DNA reads as TGTGCCAGCAGCCAAGCGGGTTCGAACACCGGGGAGCTGTTTTTT. It translates to CASSQAGSNTGELFF.

V usage is TRBV20-1 and J usage is TRBJ2-1; 11 bases are shared with TRBD2. This CDR3 comprises 15 residues. Germline V gives CDR1 DFQATT, CDR2 SNEGSKA (reference sequence). Trimming removed 4 bases from V and 8 bases from J; junction bases left unmatched: 10. The CDR3 is CSATSTSGAGDEQFF. The CDR3 bases are TGCAGTGCTACGTCGACTAGCGGGGCCGGAGATGAGCAGTTCTTC.

With respect to this clonotype: The junction differs from germline at one of its ends, possibly a read error. The V and J genes are TRBV20-1 and TRBJ2-7; 11 bases align to TRBD2. The CDR3 is made up of 14 amino acids. The germline V gene has CDR1 DFQATT and CDR2 SNEGSKA (reference sequence). CDR3 sequence: CSAQSSGRGPSLHF. DNA of the CDR3: TGCAGTGCCCAAAGTAGCGGGAGGGGCCCGTCGTTACACTTC.

A few counts support this clonotype. J is TRBJ2-3 and V is TRBV24-1, with a possible D match to TRBD1 (5 bases). The CDR3 sequence is 14 residues long. V was trimmed by 9 bases and J by 2 bases, leaving 14 bases between them. Germline V gene sequence: CDR1 KGHDR, CDR2 SFDVKD. The CDR3 DNA reads as TGTGCCACCCAGAAGGAAGGGGCCACAGATACGCAGTATTTT. Translating gives CATQKEGATDTQYF.

This chain connects TRBV6-5 to TRBJ1-1, with a possible D match to TRBD1 (6 bases). V dropped 0 bases and J dropped 4 bases, with 15 bases sitting between them. The CDR3 totals 16 residues. CDR1 is MNHEY and CDR2 is SVGAGI in the germline V gene. The CDR3 sequence is CASSYSSGGGGTEAFF. The CDR3, as DNA: TGTGCCAGCAGTTACTCGAGCGGGGGGGGCGGCACTGAAGCTTTCTTT.

This clonotype has only one observation. The rearrangement links TRBV28 to TRBJ1-6; D uncertain. The CDR3 consists of 12 residues. V lost 7 bases to trimming and J lost 9 bases, with 10 bases between them. The V gene's germline CDR1 is MDHEN and CDR2 SYDVKM. CDR3 protein: CASKVGASPLHF. The CDR3 bases are TGTGCCAGCAAGGTGGGAGCTTCACCCCTCCACTTT.

The CDR3 protein is CSARAPGGRANYGYTF. The CDR3 nucleotides read TGCAGTGCTAGAGCCCCCGGGGGCAGGGCAAACTATGGCTACACCTTC. The V call is TRBV20-1, the J call TRBJ1-2; possible D gene TRBD1, 6 bases. Germline V gene lookup returns CDR1 DFQATT and CDR2 SNEGSKA (reference sequence). V lost 1 base to trimming and J lost 2 bases, with 17 bases between them. This CDR3 contains 16 residues.

In its sample, this clonotype was seen a few times. This sequence joins TRBV12-3 or TRBV12-4 and TRBJ2-2; D call uncertain. The CDR3 sequence is 11 residues long. V lost 5 bases, J lost 6 bases, and 4 bases lay in between. The CDR3 here is CASSPPGELFF. CDR3 nucleotides: TGTGCCAGCAGTCCCCCCGGGGAGCTGTTTTTT.

The chain couples TRBV20-1 to TRBJ1-1; weak D call: TRBD1 (5 bases). CDR3 length: 13 residues. Looked up from germline, CDR1 is DFQATT and CDR2 is SNEGSKA (reference sequence). The ends were cut back, 4 bases at V and 7 bases at J, with 16 bases in the middle. The CDR3 spells CSAKGWGLGEAFF. For the CDR3, the DNA is TGCAGTGCTAAAGGATGGGGCCTGGGTGAAGCTTTCTTT.

The chain carries TRBV20-1 and TRBJ2-1; 13 bases align to TRBD2. The V segment lost 8 bases and the J segment 8 bases; nucleotides outside the gene matches: 15. Germline CDR1 DFQATT, CDR2 SNEGSKA (reference sequence). CDR3 length: 16 residues. Written as DNA, the CDR3 is TGCAGTTCAAGGGGGAGGACTAGCGGGAGTAACTATGAGCAGTTCTTC. Translated: CSSRGRTSGSNYEQFF.

Only a few counts were recorded for this clonotype. One end of the junction does not line up with germline, which may come from a read error. V and J are TRBV2 and TRBJ2-2; D not resolved. The CDR3 loop spans 14 amino acids. Germline lookup yields CDR1 SNHLY and CDR2 FYNNEI. CDR3 loop: CASSVVSNIGELFF. CDR3 bases: TGTGCCAGCAGTGTAGTGTCTAACATCGGGGAGCTGTTTTTT.

For this clonotype: A read error may explain this, as a much larger clone is one base away. V gene TRBV9 combines with J gene TRBJ2-5; 8 nucleotides align to TRBD2. This CDR3 contains 15 residues. Germline V lookup: CDR1 SGDLS, CDR2 YYNGEE. CDR3 bases: TGTGCCAGCAGCGTACAAACTAGCGGACAAGAGACCCTGTACTTC. Its translation is CASSVQTSGQETLYF.